This TCR beta chain was sequenced during a study of control samples from healthy donors and cancer patients. Trimming removed 4 bases from V and 5 bases from J, with 7 bases in between. The germline V gene encodes CDR1 SGHRS and CDR2 YFSETQ. The CDR3 covers 13 residues. This clone was observed a single time. Here immunoSEQ multiplex PCR was the method, and the copy in TCRdb shows in-frame clones only, minus some. This table holds 80,000 or so clones, roughly nine tenths found once. Material for sequencing was blood. The chain couples TRBV5-1 to TRBJ1-6; no reliable D call. The sequence derives from a man in his fifties in good health. As DNA, the CDR3 is TGCGCCAGCAGCCAGGTCGATAATTCACCCCTCCACTTT. It translates to CASSQVDNSPLHF.